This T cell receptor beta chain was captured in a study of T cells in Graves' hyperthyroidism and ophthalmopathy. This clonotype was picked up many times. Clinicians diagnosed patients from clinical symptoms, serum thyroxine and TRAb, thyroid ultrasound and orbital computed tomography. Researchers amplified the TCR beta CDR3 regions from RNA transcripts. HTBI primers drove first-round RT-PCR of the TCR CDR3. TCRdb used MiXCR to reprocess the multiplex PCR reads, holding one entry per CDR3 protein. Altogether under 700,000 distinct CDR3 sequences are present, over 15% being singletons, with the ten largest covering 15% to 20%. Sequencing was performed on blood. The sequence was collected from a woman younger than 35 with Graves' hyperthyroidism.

CDR3 sequence: CASSPQGQTNYGYTF. The CDR3, as DNA: TGTGCCAGCAGCCCCCAGGGGCAGACAAACTATGGCTACACCTTC. V gene TRBV12-3 or TRBV12-4 combines with J gene TRBJ1-2; D might be TRBD1 (6 bases). V was shortened by 6 bases and J by 2 bases, with 16 bases between the two germline ends. This CDR3 has 15 residues.